The following is a T cell receptor (beta chain) sequence with its context. Antigen specificity is unknown. This sample is part of a study of identical twins. General study points: For out-of-frame beta sequences, excess twin sharing was weaker. Beta clonotypes that were abundant in cord blood contained fewer insertions, a pattern absent from memory repertoires.

A single record per CDR3 protein comes from TCRdb applying MiXCR to the 5' RACE reads. In the table there are approximately 240,000 distinct CDR3 sequences, around 15% of which are singletons. The germline V and J ends were trimmed by 8 bases and 1 base, with 19 bases remaining between them. Germline assignment: CDR1 MRHNA and CDR2 SNTAGT. This CDR3 is 16 amino acids long. Sequenced: memory (CD45RO+) T cells sorted from blood. This chain joins TRBV6-4 and TRBJ2-3; D call uncertain. This sequence originates from a woman aged 18-29 years in good health. The CDR3: CASLLKGTNGTDTQYF. CDR3 nucleotides: TGTGCCAGCCTCTTAAAGGGAACAAACGGCACAGATACGCAGTATTTT.